The 27 T cell receptor beta chains reported below all come from one sample, sequenced in a study of metastatic and nonmetastatic thyroid tumors. TCRdb ran MiXCR on the PCR reads. The sample carries 30,000 to 35,000 clones, about 15% recorded once. There were no patients who had received any treatment before thyroid surgery. Material: blood. These receptors were collected from a male donor with papillary thyroid cancer or a benign thyroid nodule (not recorded which). Some clones in this sample may be carry-over from other donors' samples.

At least ten counts were recorded for this clone. The V and J genes are TRBV7-9 and TRBJ2-5; D may match TRBD1 or TRBD2 (5 bases each). The germline V gene encodes CDR1 SEHNR and CDR2 FQNEAQ (reference sequence). This CDR3 region has 13 residues. V lost 1 base, J lost 5 bases, and 8 bases lay in between. Here the CDR3 DNA reads TGTGCCAGCAGCTTAGGGGGCGGGGAGACCCAGTACTTC. Encoded protein: CASSLGGGETQYF.

In regard to this clone: The same CDR3 arises from other DNA sequences in this sample as well. The chain employs TRBV20-1 and TRBJ2-7, with D possibly being TRBD2 (8 bases). The V end lost 6 bases, the J end lost 3 bases, and 21 bases lay between the germline ends. The germline V gene has CDR1 DFQATT and CDR2 SNEGSKA (reference sequence). This CDR3 region has 15 residues. CDR3 sequence: CSAQTGTSVHYEQYF. In nucleotides, the CDR3 is TGCAGTGCGCAGACAGGGACTAGTGTCCACTACGAGCAGTACTTC.

This clone was seen many times. The chain has TRBV2 and TRBJ1-6; D is unclear. The germline V gene encodes CDR1 SNHLY and CDR2 FYNNEI. V shed 7 bases and J shed 4 bases, with 5 bases lying between them. CDR3 length equals 12 residues. The CDR3 coding sequence is TGTGCCAGCAACTTTTATAATTCACCCCTCCACTTT. Residues: CASNFYNSPLHF.

This clone was seen ten or more times. The chain couples TRBV19 to TRBJ2-7; tentatively, D is TRBD1 (7 bases). In germline, CDR1 is LNHDA, CDR2 SQIVND (reference sequence). Trimming cost V 8 bases and J 3 bases, with 14 bases left between them. There are 13 residues in the CDR3. CDR3 sequence (DNA): TGTGCCAGTGCCAGACAGGGAGGCTACGAGCAGTACTTC. This encodes CASARQGGYEQYF. Supplemented by reference TRBV19 and TRBJ2-7, the full variable domain reads DGGITQSPKYLFRKEGQNVTLSCEQNLNHDAMYWYRQDPGQGLRLIYYSQIVNDFQKGDIAEGYSVSREKKESFPLTVTSAQKNPTAFYLCASARQGGYEQYFGPGTRLTVT.

This clone was recorded at least ten times. The CDR3 sequence: CASSLALRQGFNQPQHF. The CDR3 nucleotides read TGTGCCAGCAGCTTAGCGCTGCGGCAGGGATTTAATCAGCCCCAGCATTTT. The chain combines TRBV7-2 with TRBJ1-5; D may be TRBD1 (5 bases). Trimming removed 0 bases at V and 4 bases at J, with 16 bases between. Germline values: CDR1 SGHTA, CDR2 FQGNSA. The CDR3 sequence is 17 residues long.

In this sample, this clone turned up a few times. The chain employs TRBV6-1 and TRBJ1-3; D gene ambiguous. V lost 5 bases and J lost 0, with 11 bases in between. The V gene's germline CDR1 is MNHNS and CDR2 SASEGT. CDR3 length: 15 residues. CDR3 region: CASSTGHNSGNTIYF. Here the CDR3 DNA reads TGTGCCAGCAGTACGGGTCACAACTCTGGAAACACCATATATTTT.

This clone was seen repeatedly, ten times or more. The rearrangement joins TRBV7-9 to TRBJ2-1, with 13 bases identical to TRBD2. The V gene's germline CDR1 is SEHNR and CDR2 FQNEAQ (reference sequence). There are 16 residues in the CDR3. Losses at the gene ends were 5 bases for V and 8 bases for J; bases not matched to a gene: 9. CDR3 DNA sequence: TGTGCCAGCAGCCTTGGGACTAGCGGGAAGTTCGATGAGCAGTTCTTC. Its protein product is CASSLGTSGKFDEQFF.

This clone was detected many times. This chain uses TRBV15 with TRBJ2-7; D call uncertain. The germline V gene encodes CDR1 LNHNV and CDR2 YYDKDF (reference sequence). CDR3 length: 14 amino acids. The V end was cut by 0 bases, the J end by 3 bases, with 9 bases between. Written as DNA, the CDR3 is TGTGCCACCAGCAGAGATCTCCTCAACTACGAGCAGTACTTC. This sequence encodes CATSRDLLNYEQYF.

The table lists this clone with many counts. Given a much more abundant clone one base away, this may be a read error. The chain uses TRBV6-1 and TRBJ2-7; D might be TRBD1 (6 bases). The germline V gene has CDR1 MNHNS and CDR2 SASEGT. V was clipped by 11 bases and J by 2 bases, with 19 bases between them. The CDR3 is 14 residues long. The CDR3 DNA sequence: TGTGCCTGCCGGATGGCACAGGGCCCCTACGAGCAGTACTTC. Residues: CACRMAQGPYEQYF.

The table lists this clone with many counts. V and J are TRBV30 and TRBJ1-1, with D maybe TRBD1 (5 bases). Trimming shortened V by 3 bases and J by 5 bases, and 13 bases separated the two germline ends. The CDR3 covers 13 residues. Germline values: CDR1 GTSNPN, CDR2 SVGIG (reference sequence). DNA for the CDR3: TGTGCCTGGAGGACCAGGGAAACGACTGAAGCTTTCTTT. It translates to CAWRTRETTEAFF.

This clone appeared many times. V is TRBV11-2 and J is TRBJ2-4; D possibly corresponds to TRBD1 (6 bases). Per germline, CDR1 SGHAT and CDR2 FQNNGV. Trimming took 5 bases from V and 3 from J, leaving 11 bases between them. The length of the CDR3 is 14 residues. CDR3 loop: CASSPGTYKNIQYF. The CDR3 nucleotides are TGTGCCAGCAGCCCCGGGACATACAAAAACATTCAGTACTTC.

In this sample, this clone is medium-sized. The V gene is TRBV6-1, the J gene TRBJ1-2; no reliable D call. The CDR3 consists of 11 residues. V was trimmed by 6 bases and J by 5 bases, leaving 7 bases between them. From germline, CDR1 is MNHNS and CDR2 SASEGT. The CDR3 reads CASSSRYGYTF. In nucleotides, the CDR3 is TGTGCCAGCAGCTCCCGGTATGGCTACACCTTC.

This clone was observed a single time. A much larger clone lies one base from this, so it may be a read error. Other DNA sequences in the sample encode the same CDR3. The genes are TRBV5-4 and TRBJ1-3, with D perhaps TRBD1 (5 bases). CDR3 length: 13 residues. Germline V lookup: CDR1 SGHNT, CDR2 YYREEE (reference sequence). This chain's CDR3 is CASSLQGLNTIYF. CDR3 coding DNA: TGTGCCAGCAGCTTGCAGGGATTGAACACAATATATTTT. The whole variable domain, filled in from reference TRBV5-4 and TRBJ1-3, reads ETGVTQSPTHLIKTRGQQVTLRCSSQSGHNTVSWYQQALGQGPQFIFQYYREEENGRGNFPPRFSGLQFPNYSSELNVNALELDDSALYLCASSLQGLNTIYFGEGSWLTVV.

The chain uses TRBV7-2 and TRBJ2-3; D is possibly TRBD2 (5 bases). The germline V gene has CDR1 SGHTA and CDR2 FQGNSA. Between the trimmed V and J ends, which lost 3 bases and 5 bases, there was a span of 9 bases. The CDR3 runs 13 residues. CDR3 sequence reads: CASSFGGGDTQYF. CDR3 nucleotides: TGTGCCAGCAGCTTCGGAGGAGGAGATACGCAGTATTTT. The full variable domain, its missing parts supplied by reference TRBV7-2 and TRBJ2-3, is GAGVSQSPSNKVTEKGKDVELRCDPISGHTALYWYRQSLGQGLEFLIYFQGNSAPDKSGLPSDRFSAERTGGSVSTLTIQRTQQEDSAVYLCASSFGGGDTQYFGPGTRLTVL.

This clone was recorded many times. A much larger clone differs from this one at a single base, so this may be a read error. This CDR3 is also generated by other DNA sequences in the sample. This chain links TRBV5-1 with TRBJ1-6; the D is unclear. The CDR3 covers 15 residues. Germline CDR1 is SGHRS and CDR2 is YFSETQ. CDR3 sequence (DNA): TGCGCCAGCAGCGAACTGAGCTCCTATAATTCACCCCTCCACTTC. This sequence encodes CASSELSSYNSPLHF.

Written as DNA, the CDR3 is TGCAGTGCTGCCGCGGGAGCTGACACCGGGGAGCTGTTTTTT. Translated: CSAAAGADTGELFF. V is TRBV20-1 and J is TRBJ2-2, with 7 bases fitting TRBD2. V lost 5 bases and J lost 3; bases outside the gene matches: 6. The CDR3 has 14 amino acids. Germline CDR1 reads DFQATT; CDR2 reads SNEGSKA (reference sequence).

This clone is labeled medium-sized. The chain carries TRBV6-2 or TRBV6-3 and TRBJ2-2; D might be TRBD1 (5 bases). Deletions cut 4 bases from V and 1 base from J, with 10 bases between. Germline CDR1 is MNHEY and CDR2 is SVGEGT. This CDR3 contains 15 residues. Here the CDR3 DNA reads TGTGCCAGCAGTTCACCTGACAGGAACACCGGGGAGCTGTTTTTT. It translates to CASSSPDRNTGELFF.

This clone was seen ten or more times. V and J are TRBV4-1 and TRBJ2-3, with no clear D. Germline lookup yields CDR1 MGHRA and CDR2 YSYEKL. V was clipped by 1 base and J by 1 base, with 6 bases between them. This CDR3 has 14 residues. The CDR3: CASSQGPGTDTQYF. CDR3 nucleotide sequence: TGCGCCAGCAGCCAAGGTCCTGGCACAGATACGCAGTATTTT.

At least ten counts were recorded for this clone. Other DNA sequences in the sample encode the same CDR3. The CDR3 loop reads CASSMWGQETQYF. In DNA form, the CDR3 reads TGTGCCAGTAGTATGTGGGGGCAGGAGACCCAGTACTTC. The chain joins TRBV19 to TRBJ2-5; perhaps TRBD1 as D (6 bases). This CDR3 is built from 13 residues. Between the trimmed V and J ends, which lost 3 bases and 5 bases, there was a span of 10 bases. Germline V gives CDR1 LNHDA, CDR2 SQIVND (reference sequence).

This clone was observed many times. The rearrangement links TRBV6-1 to TRBJ2-5; 11 bases align to TRBD2. CDR3 length: 15 amino acids. V was clipped by 5 bases and J by 1 base; unmatched bases: 3. The germline CDR1 and CDR2 sequences are MNHNS and SASEGT. Here the CDR3 DNA reads TGTGCCAGCAGTTCCGGGACTAGCGGCCAAGAGACCCAGTACTTC. Translating it yields CASSSGTSGQETQYF.

With regard to this clone: This is likely a read error, given that the CDR3 carries no conserved phenylalanine or tryptophan at its end. The chain carries TRBV19 and TRBJ1-5; 9 bases fit TRBD1. This CDR3 spans 16 amino acids. Germline loops: CDR1 LNHDA, CDR2 SQIVND (reference sequence). V shed 3 bases and J 6 bases; nucleotides not matched to a gene: 9. CDR3 in DNA: TGTGCCAGTAGTATGGGTGGTGGACAGGGGCTTCAGCCCCAGCATCTT. Protein: CASSMGGGQGLQPQHL.

This clone was seen repeatedly, ten times or more. This sequence joins TRBV4-2 and TRBJ2-3; the D is unclear. V was cut by 5 bases and J by 5 bases, with 11 bases left in between. Germline V gene data show CDR1 as LGHNA and CDR2 as YNFKEQ. This CDR3 is built from 13 residues. The CDR3 DNA follows: TGTGCCAGCAGCGTGCGACTGGGAGATACGCAGTATTTT. Its translation is CASSVRLGDTQYF.

This clone was seen more than once but under ten times. The conserved final phenylalanine or tryptophan is absent from the CDR3, which likely points to a read error. V is TRBV6-1 and J is TRBJ2-2, with 10 nucleotides matching TRBD1. V gave up 5 bases and J gave up 5 bases; unmatched junction bases: 5. The CDR3 totals 15 residues. CDR1 is MNHNS and CDR2 is SASEGT in the germline V gene. This chain's CDR3 is CASSMTGGWTGELFY. CDR3 nucleotides: TGTGCCAGCAGTATGACAGGGGGCTGGACCGGGGAGCTGTTTTAT.

The sample holds many counts of this clone. The V and J genes are TRBV7-9 and TRBJ2-3; no clear D gene. This CDR3 comprises 12 residues. V shed 3 bases and J shed 4 bases, with 5 bases lying between them. Germline V gene sequence: CDR1 SEHNR, CDR2 FQNEAQ (reference sequence). CDR3 sequence: CASSLAADTQYF. As DNA, the CDR3 is TGTGCCAGCAGCTTGGCGGCAGATACGCAGTATTTT.

Judged by abundance, this clone is medium-sized. The V gene is TRBV2, the J gene TRBJ1-2; 9 positions match TRBD1. CDR3 length equals 14 residues. CDR1 and CDR2 from the germline V gene are SNHLY and FYNNEI. Trimming at V came to 0 bases and at J to 4 bases, leaving 0 bases not matched to a gene. The CDR3 region has the DNA TGTGCCAGCAGTGAAGCGGGACAGGGCTATGGCTACACCTTC. This codes for CASSEAGQGYGYTF.

This clone was detected many times. V is TRBV27 and J is TRBJ2-5; D unresolved. This CDR3 region has 12 residues. Deletions cut 1 base from V and 4 bases from J, with 4 bases between. Per germline, CDR1 MNHEY and CDR2 SMNVEV (reference sequence). CDR3 DNA: TGTGCCAGCAGTTTATTCGGAGAGACCCAGTACTTC. It specifies CASSLFGETQYF.

This clone was counted at least ten times. The chain joins TRBV30 to TRBJ1-6; D not certain. CDR3 length equals 13 residues. V dropped 3 bases and J dropped 7 bases, with 10 bases sitting between them. Germline CDR1 GTSNPN, CDR2 SVGIG (reference sequence). For the CDR3, the DNA is TGTGCCTGGAGGCTCGACCTGAATTCACCCCTCCACTTT. The encoded protein is CAWRLDLNSPLHF.